These 8 T cell receptor beta chains came from one sample sequenced in a study of T cell clones after liver transplantation. Profiled with immunoSEQ multiplex PCR; TCRdb holds only in-frame clones, not every one. The sample has roughly 19,000 clones; nearly 80% are singletons. This specimen was CD8+ T cells from blood, taken 54 months after liver transplant. The receptors were gathered from a human patient who received a liver transplant. Some of the T cells might come from the graft donor.

A few counts support this clone. The chain has TRBV6-6 and TRBJ2-3; D not resolved. Germline lookup yields CDR1 MNHNY and CDR2 SVGAGI (reference sequence). This CDR3 spans 14 amino acids. Trimming left V 3 bases short and J 2 bases short, with 9 bases between. CDR3 region: CASSYLGPTDTQYF. Written as DNA, the CDR3 is TGTGCCAGCAGTTATTTGGGCCCCACAGATACGCAGTATTTT.

The rearrangement uses TRBV6-1 and TRBJ2-7, with D maybe TRBD2 (5 bases). The CDR3 has 13 residues. V gave up 4 bases and J gave up 3 bases, with 10 bases separating them. Looked up from germline, CDR1 is MNHNS and CDR2 is SASEGT. The CDR3 DNA sequence: TGTGCCAGCAGTGGAGGGATTGACTACGAGCAGTACTTC. Its protein is CASSGGIDYEQYF.

The table lists this clone with a few counts. The gene calls are TRBV2 and TRBJ1-3; maybe TRBD1 (6 bases). The CDR3 totals 15 residues. Germline CDR1 and CDR2: SNHLY and FYNNEI. The V end was cut by 6 bases, the J end by 3 bases, with 15 bases between. The CDR3 bases are TGTGCCAGCAGCGGTATCCAAGGGGGTGGAAACACCATATATTTT. It is translated as CASSGIQGGGNTIYF.

This clone was seen a few times. The gene calls are TRBV5-4 and TRBJ2-7; D is uncertain. V shed 0 bases and J shed 6 bases, with 13 bases lying between them. The CDR3 is 14 amino acids. Germline CDR1 SGHNT, CDR2 YYREEE (reference sequence). The CDR3 region has the DNA TGTGCCAGCAGCTTGGGAGCTCTAGAGAGCGAGCAGTACTTC. This sequence encodes CASSLGALESEQYF.

This chain uses TRBV5-5 with TRBJ1-1; TRBD1 is a possible D gene (5 bases). CDR3 length equals 14 residues. Germline CDR1 is SGHKS and CDR2 is YYEKEE (reference sequence). Trimming stripped 1 base from V and 4 bases from J, with 11 bases between. The CDR3 reads CASSLWRGGTEAFF. In DNA, the CDR3 is TGTGCCAGCAGCTTGTGGCGGGGCGGCACTGAAGCTTTCTTT.

The CDR3 region is CASSLAGGGLPYEQYF. CDR3 coding DNA: TGCGCCAGCAGCCTGGCTGGGGGGGGCCTTCCCTACGAGCAGTACTTC. This sequence joins TRBV4-1 and TRBJ2-7, with a weak D call TRBD2 (7 bases). With 4 bases removed from V and 2 bases from J, the gap between germline ends came to 18 bases. The germline gives CDR1 MGHRA, CDR2 YSYEKL. This CDR3 region has 16 residues.

The chain links TRBV7-9 to TRBJ1-2; 7 bases map to TRBD1. The junction had 3 bases not matched to a gene; V was cut back by 3 bases and J by 2 bases. The CDR3 runs to 14 residues. CDR1 and CDR2 (germline): SEHNR, FQNEAQ (reference sequence). CDR3 in amino acids: CASSLGQTNYGYTF. The CDR3 DNA is TGTGCCAGCAGCTTGGGACAGACAAACTATGGCTACACCTTC.

This chain uses TRBV13 with TRBJ2-7; weak D call: TRBD1 (6 bases). The CDR3 has 16 amino acids. Germline V gives CDR1 PRHDT, CDR2 FYEKMQ (reference sequence). V lost 6 bases and J lost 0, with 18 bases in between. For the CDR3, the DNA is TGTGCCAGCAGTTATAAACAGGGTCCCAACTCCTACGAGCAGTACTTC. It encodes CASSYKQGPNSYEQYF.